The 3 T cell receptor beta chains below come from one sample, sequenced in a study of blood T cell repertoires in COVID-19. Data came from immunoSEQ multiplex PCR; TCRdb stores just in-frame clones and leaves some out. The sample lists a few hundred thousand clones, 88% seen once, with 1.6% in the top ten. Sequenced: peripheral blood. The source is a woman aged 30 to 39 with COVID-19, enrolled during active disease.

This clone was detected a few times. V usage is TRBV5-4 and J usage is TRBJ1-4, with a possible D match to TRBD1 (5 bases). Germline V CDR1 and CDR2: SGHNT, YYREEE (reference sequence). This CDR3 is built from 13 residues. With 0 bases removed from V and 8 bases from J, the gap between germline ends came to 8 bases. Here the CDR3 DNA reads TGTGCCAGCAGCTTGGCTGGGGGGGAAAAACTGTTTTTT. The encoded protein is CASSLAGGEKLFF.

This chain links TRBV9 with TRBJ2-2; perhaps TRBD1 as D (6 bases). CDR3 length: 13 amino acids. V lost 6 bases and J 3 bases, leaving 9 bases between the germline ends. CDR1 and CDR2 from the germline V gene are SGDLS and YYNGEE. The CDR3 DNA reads TGTGCCAGCACTTACAGGGACACCGGGGAGCTGTTTTTT. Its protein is CASTYRDTGELFF.

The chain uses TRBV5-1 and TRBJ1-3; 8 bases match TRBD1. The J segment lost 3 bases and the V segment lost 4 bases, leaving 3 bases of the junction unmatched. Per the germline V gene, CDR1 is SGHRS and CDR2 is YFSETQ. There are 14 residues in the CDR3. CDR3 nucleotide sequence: TGCGCCAGCAGCGAAACAGGGGGTGGAAACACCATATATTTT. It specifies CASSETGGGNTIYF.